These T cell receptor beta chains were read from a single sample in a study of cytomegalovirus exposure and HLA in healthy donors. The method was immunoSEQ multiplex PCR; TCRdb's version includes in-frame clones alone and lacks a portion of them. Of some 140,000 clones listed, less than 85% were seen once; the top ten hold around 9.1%. The specimen was PBMCs. The receptor source for this set is a woman between 50 and 59 years old in good health and CMV-seropositive. The conserved cysteine and the conserved F or W are not part of the CDR3 here. Fields, in order: J gene, V gene, CDR3 protein.

TRBJ1-1	TRBV5-1	ASSSGGTGEAF
TRBJ1-2	TRBV27	ASSREGYRGYT
TRBJ2-2	TRBV15	ATSRKIGQGIGELF
TRBJ1-4	TRBV5-4	ASTRGGGTATNEKLF
TRBJ2-2	TRBV6-6	ASSYSGTRVTGELF
TRBJ2-1	TRBV6-6	ASILDGSSYNEQF
TRBJ2-7	TRBV6-5	ASSYSTPGSPSEQY
TRBJ1-2	TRBV11-2	ASSWAGGDYGYT
TRBJ1-4	TRBV30	AWSVLTANEKLF
TRBJ2-5	TRBV18	ASSPPDGGAWETQY
TRBJ1-2	TRBV5-1	ASSEDRGNYGYT
TRBJ1-5	TRBV10-1	STLLGAFSNQPQH
TRBJ1-6	TRBV19	ASNKRQGFSPLH
TRBJ2-3	TRBV9	ASSATSGGASDTQY
TRBJ1-6	TRBV6-6	ASSYPRQGVGSPLH
TRBJ1-1	TRBV19	ASSILRPDEAF
TRBJ1-5	TRBV28	ASNSWGEQPQH
TRBJ1-5	TRBV6-6	ASSNRGNSNQPQH
TRBJ1-6	TRBV14	ASSPRRGQGAYNSPLH
TRBJ2-7	TRBV11-2	ASSLDRDYEQY
TRBJ2-5	TRBV6-1	ASSGSQGAGETQY
TRBJ2-1	TRBV5-4	ASSLERGGSYNEQF
TRBJ1-5	TRBV4-1	ASSQTGTGPQH
TRBJ2-6	TRBV2	ASSRNTPGANVLT
TRBJ2-1	TRBV11-3	ASSLAMGGLAGGPDEQF
TRBJ1-5	TRBV2	ASSEVGDYQPQH
TRBJ1-2	TRBV12-5	ASGQGEFDYGYT
TRBJ2-3	TRBV7-3	ASSSPGYTDTQY
TRBJ2-7	TRBV5-1	ASSFGREPLGRAYEQY